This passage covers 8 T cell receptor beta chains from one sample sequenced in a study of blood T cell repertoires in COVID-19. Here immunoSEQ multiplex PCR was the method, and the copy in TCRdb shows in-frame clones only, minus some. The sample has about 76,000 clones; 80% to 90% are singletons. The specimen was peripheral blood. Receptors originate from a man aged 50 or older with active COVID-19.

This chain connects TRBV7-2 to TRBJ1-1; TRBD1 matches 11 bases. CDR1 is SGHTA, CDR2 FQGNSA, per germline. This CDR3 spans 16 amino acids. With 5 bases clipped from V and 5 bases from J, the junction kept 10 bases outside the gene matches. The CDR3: CASSTSGTGGRTEAFF. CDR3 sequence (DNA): TGTGCCAGCAGCACGTCCGGGACAGGGGGTAGAACTGAAGCTTTCTTT. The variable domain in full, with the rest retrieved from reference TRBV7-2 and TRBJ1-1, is GAGVSQSPSNKVTEKGKDVELRCDPISGHTALYWYRQSLGQGLEFLIYFQGNSAPDKSGLPSDRFSAERTGGSVSTLTIQRTQQEDSAVYLCASSTSGTGGRTEAFFGQGTRLTVV.

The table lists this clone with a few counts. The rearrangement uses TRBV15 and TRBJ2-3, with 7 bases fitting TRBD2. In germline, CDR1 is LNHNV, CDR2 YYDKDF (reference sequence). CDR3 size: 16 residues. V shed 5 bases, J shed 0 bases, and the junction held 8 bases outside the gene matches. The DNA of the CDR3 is TGTGCCACCAGCTCCGATGTGGGGGGGAGCACAGATACGCAGTATTTT. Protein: CATSSDVGGSTDTQYF.

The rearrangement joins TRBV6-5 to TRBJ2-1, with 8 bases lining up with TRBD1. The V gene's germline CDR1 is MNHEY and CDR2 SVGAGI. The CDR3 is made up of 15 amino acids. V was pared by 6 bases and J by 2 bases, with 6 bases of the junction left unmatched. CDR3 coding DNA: TGTGCCAGCAGCCCCGACAGGGGAACCTACAATGAGCAGTTCTTC. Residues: CASSPDRGTYNEQFF.

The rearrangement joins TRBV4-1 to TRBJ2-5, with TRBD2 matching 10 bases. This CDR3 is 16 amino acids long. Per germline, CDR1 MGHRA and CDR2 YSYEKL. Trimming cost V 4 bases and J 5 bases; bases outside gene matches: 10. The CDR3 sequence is CASSLSSGRAGETQYF. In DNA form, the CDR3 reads TGCGCCAGCAGCCTTTCAAGCGGGAGGGCGGGGGAGACCCAGTACTTC.

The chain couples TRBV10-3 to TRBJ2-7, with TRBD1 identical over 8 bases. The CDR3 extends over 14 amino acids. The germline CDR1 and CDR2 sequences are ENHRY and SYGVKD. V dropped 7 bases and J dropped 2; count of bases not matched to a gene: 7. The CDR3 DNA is TGTGCCATCAACACGGGACAGGCTCCCTACGAGCAGTACTTC. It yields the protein CAINTGQAPYEQYF.

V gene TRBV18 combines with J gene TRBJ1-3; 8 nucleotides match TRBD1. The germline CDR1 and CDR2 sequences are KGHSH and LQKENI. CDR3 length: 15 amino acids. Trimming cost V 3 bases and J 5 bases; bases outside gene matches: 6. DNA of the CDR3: TGTGCCAGCTCACCCCAGACAGGGGATCGAAACACCATATATTTT. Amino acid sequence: CASSPQTGDRNTIYF.

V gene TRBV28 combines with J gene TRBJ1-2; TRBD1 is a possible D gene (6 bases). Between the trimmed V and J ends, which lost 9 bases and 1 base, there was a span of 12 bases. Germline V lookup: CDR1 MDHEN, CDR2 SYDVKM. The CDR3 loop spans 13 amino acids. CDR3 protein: CASGRTVNYGYTF. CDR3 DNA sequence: TGTGCCAGTGGCAGGACAGTTAACTATGGCTACACCTTC.

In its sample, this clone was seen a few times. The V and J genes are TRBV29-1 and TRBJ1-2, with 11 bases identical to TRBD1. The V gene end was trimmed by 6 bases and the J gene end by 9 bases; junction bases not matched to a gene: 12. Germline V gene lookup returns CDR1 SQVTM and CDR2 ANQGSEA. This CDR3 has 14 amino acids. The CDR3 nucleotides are TGCAGCGTCGGACAGGGGGCAGCGGTTAGGAGCTACACCTTC. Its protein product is CSVGQGAAVRSYTF.